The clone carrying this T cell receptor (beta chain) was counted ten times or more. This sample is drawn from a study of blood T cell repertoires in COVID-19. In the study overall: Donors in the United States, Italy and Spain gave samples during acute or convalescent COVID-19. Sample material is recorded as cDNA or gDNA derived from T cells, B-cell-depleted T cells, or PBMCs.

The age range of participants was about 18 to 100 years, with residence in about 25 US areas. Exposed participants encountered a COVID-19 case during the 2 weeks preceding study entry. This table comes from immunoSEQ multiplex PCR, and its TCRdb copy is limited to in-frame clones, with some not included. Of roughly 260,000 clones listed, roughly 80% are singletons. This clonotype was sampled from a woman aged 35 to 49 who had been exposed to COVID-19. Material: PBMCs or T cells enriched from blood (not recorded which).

The DNA of the CDR3 is TGTGCCTGGAAGCCCGGGACTCTCCCGGAGCATGGCTACACCTTC. Residues: CAWKPGTLPEHGYTF. The chain joins TRBV30 to TRBJ1-2; TRBD1 might be the D (5 bases). V shed 4 bases and J shed 6 bases, with 21 bases lying between them. The CDR3 loop spans 15 amino acids. In germline, CDR1 is GTSNPN, CDR2 SVGIG (reference sequence). Drawing the rest from reference TRBV30 and TRBJ1-2, the complete variable domain is SQTIHQWPATLVQPVGSPLSLECTVEGTSNPNLYWYRQAAGRGLQLLFYSVGIGQISSEVPQNLSASRPQDRQFILSSKKLLLSDSGFYLCAWKPGTLPEHGYTFGSGTRLTVV.